This record concerns one TCR beta chain sequence. The entry originates in a study of OX40 agonist ivuxolimab in advanced cancers. Study overall: At doses from 0.01 to 10 mg/kg, patients were given intravenous ivuxolimab every 2 weeks.

Assay used: immunoSEQ multiplex PCR; TCRdb lists only in-frame clones, some missing. Among about 66,000 clones listed, about 90% were seen once. The CDR3 is made up of 15 amino acids. The V end was cut by 3 bases, the J end by 0 bases, with 9 bases between. CDR1 and CDR2 (germline): LNHDA, SQIVND (reference sequence). The sequence came from an adult with an advanced solid tumor such as melanoma, head and neck, liver or kidney cancer. The chain recombines TRBV19 with TRBJ1-5; D unresolved. Sequencing used CD4+ or CD8+ T cells sorted from blood, obtained in a trial of the OX40 agonist ivuxolimab. The CDR3 DNA reads TGTGCCAGTAGTATCTTGTCAGATAGCAATCAGCCCCAGCATTTT. Residues: CASSILSDSNQPQHF.